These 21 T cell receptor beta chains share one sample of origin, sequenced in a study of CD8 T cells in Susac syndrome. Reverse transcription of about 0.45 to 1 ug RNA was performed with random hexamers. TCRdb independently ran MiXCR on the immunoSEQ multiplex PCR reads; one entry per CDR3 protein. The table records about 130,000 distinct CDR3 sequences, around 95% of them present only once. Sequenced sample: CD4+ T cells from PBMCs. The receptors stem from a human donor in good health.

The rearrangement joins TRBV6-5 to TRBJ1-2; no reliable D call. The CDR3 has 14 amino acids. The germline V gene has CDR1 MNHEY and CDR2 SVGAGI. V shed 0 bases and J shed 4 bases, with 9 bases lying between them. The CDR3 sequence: CASSYSRQAYGYTF. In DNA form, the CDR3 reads TGTGCCAGCAGTTACTCAAGGCAGGCCTATGGCTACACCTTC.

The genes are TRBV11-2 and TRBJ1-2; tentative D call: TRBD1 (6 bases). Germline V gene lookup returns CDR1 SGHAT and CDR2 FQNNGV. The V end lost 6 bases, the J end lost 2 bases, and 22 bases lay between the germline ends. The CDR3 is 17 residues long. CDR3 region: CASRSYVGIGQNYGYTF. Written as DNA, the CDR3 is TGTGCCAGCAGATCTTATGTGGGAATCGGACAGAACTATGGCTACACCTTC.

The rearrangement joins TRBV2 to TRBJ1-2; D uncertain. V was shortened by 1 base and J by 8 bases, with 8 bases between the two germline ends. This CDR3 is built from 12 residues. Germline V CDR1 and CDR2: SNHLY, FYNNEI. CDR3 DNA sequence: TGTGCCAGCAGTGAAGGAAACATCGGCTACACCTTC. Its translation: CASSEGNIGYTF.

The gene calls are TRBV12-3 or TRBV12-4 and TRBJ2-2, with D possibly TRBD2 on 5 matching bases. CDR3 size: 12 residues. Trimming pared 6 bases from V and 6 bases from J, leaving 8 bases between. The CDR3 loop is CASSRGSGELFF. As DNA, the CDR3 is TGTGCCAGCAGCCGCGGGTCCGGGGAGCTGTTTTTT.

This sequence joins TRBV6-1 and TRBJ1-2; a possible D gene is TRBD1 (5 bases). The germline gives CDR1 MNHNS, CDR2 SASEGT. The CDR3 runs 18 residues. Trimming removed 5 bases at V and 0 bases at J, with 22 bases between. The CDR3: CASSRTYMVRDSNYGYTF. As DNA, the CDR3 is TGTGCCAGCAGTCGCACCTACATGGTCAGGGACTCTAACTATGGCTACACCTTC.

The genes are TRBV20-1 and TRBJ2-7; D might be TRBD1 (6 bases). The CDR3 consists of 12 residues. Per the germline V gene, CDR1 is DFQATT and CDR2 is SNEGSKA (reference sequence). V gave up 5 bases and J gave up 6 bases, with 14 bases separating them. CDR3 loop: CSAYRDQGEQYF. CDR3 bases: TGCAGTGCTTACAGGGATCAAGGCGAGCAGTACTTC.

CDR3: CASSVASGSYEQYF. The CDR3, as DNA: TGTGCCAGCAGCGTGGCTAGCGGGAGCTACGAGCAGTACTTC. The chain employs TRBV9 and TRBJ2-7, with 10 bases fitting TRBD2. V gave up 2 bases and J gave up 3 bases; unmatched junction bases: 2. The CDR3 has 14 residues. The germline CDR1 and CDR2 sequences are SGDLS and YYNGEE.

The CDR3 bases are TGTGCCAGCAGCCCGGAGGGGCGCTCTAGCGGGAAGGCGACAGAGACCCAGTACTTC. Its translation is CASSPEGRSSGKATETQYF. The gene calls are TRBV7-9 and TRBJ2-5; the match to TRBD2 covers 9 bases. The V and J ends lost 5 bases and 4 bases, in that order; junction bases with no gene match: 20. CDR1 and CDR2 from the germline V gene are SEHNR and FQNEAQ (reference sequence). This CDR3 has 19 amino acids. Full variable domain (rest looked up from reference TRBV7-9 and TRBJ2-5): DTGVSQNPRHKITKRGQNVTFRCDPISEHNRLYWYRQTLGQGPEFLTYFQNEAQLEKSRLLSDRFSAERPKGSFSTLEIQRTEQGDSAMYLCASSPEGRSSGKATETQYFGPGTRLLVL.

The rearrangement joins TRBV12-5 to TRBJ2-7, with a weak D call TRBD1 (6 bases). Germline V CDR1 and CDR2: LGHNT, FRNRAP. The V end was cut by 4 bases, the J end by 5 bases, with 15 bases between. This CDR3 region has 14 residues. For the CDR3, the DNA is TGTGCTAGTGGTTACCTCGACAGGATCCACGAGCAGTACTTC. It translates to CASGYLDRIHEQYF. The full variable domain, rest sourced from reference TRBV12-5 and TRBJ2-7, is DARVTQTPRHKVTEMGQEVTMRCQPILGHNTVFWYRQTMMQGLELLAYFRNRAPLDDSGMPKDRFSAEMPDATLATLKIQPSEPRDSAVYFCASGYLDRIHEQYFGPGTRLTVT.

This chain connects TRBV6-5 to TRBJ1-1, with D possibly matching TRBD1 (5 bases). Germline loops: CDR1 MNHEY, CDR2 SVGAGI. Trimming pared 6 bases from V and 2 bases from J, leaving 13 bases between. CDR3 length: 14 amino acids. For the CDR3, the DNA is TGTGCCAGCAGGCCGACGAGGGGTAACACTGAAGCTTTCTTT. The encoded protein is CASRPTRGNTEAFF.

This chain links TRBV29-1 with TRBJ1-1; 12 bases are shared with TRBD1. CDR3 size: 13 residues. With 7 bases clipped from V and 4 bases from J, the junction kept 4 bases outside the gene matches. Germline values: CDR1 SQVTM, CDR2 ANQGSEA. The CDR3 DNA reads TGCAGCGCTGTGGGACAGGGGGCCACTGAAGCTTTCTTT. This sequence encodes CSAVGQGATEAFF.

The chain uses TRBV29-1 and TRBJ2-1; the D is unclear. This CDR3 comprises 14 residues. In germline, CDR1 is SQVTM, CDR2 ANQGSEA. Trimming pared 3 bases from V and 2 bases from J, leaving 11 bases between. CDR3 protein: CSVEVQTTYNEQFF. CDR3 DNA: TGCAGCGTTGAGGTACAGACAACCTACAATGAGCAGTTCTTC.

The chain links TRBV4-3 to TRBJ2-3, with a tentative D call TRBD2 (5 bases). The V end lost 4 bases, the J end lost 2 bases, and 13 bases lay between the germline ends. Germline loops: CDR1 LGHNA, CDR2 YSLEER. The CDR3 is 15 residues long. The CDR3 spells CASSLRGLYTDTQYF. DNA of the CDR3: TGCGCCAGCAGCCTGCGAGGACTTTACACAGATACGCAGTATTTT.

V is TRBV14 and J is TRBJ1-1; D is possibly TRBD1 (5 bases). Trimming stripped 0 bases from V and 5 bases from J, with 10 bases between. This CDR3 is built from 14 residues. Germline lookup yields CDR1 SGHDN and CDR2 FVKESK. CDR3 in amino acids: CASSQERGGTEAFF. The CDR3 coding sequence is TGTGCCAGCAGCCAAGAACGCGGGGGAACTGAAGCTTTCTTT.

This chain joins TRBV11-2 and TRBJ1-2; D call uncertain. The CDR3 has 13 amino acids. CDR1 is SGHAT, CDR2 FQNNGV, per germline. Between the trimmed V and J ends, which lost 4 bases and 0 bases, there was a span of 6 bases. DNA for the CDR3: TGTGCCAGCAGCTCTGTCTCTAACTATGGCTACACCTTC. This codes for CASSSVSNYGYTF.

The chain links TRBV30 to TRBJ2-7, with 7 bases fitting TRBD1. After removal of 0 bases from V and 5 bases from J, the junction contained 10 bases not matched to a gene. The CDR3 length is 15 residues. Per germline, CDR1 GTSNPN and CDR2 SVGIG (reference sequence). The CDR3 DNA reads TGTGCCTGGAGTGTAAAGGCAGGGGGTCGAAACGAGCAGTACTTC. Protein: CAWSVKAGGRNEQYF.

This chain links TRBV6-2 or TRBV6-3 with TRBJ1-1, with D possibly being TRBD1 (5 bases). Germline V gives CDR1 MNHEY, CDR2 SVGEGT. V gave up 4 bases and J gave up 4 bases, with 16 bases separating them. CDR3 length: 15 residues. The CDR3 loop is CASSSTPKGVTEAFF. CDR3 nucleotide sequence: TGTGCCAGCAGTTCTACCCCAAAAGGGGTCACTGAAGCTTTCTTT.

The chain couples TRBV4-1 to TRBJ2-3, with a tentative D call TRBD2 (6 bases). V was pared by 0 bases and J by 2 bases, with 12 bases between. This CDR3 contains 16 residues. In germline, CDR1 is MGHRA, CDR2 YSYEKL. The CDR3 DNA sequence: TGCGCCAGCAGCCAAGAGCGGGGCCTGCCCACAGATACGCAGTATTTT. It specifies CASSQERGLPTDTQYF.

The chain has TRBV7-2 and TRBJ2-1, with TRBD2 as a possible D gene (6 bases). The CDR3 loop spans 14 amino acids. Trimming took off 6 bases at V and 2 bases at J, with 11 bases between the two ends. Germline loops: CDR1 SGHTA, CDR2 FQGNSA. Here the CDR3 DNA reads TGTGCCAGCAGTACCTCTAGCGCCTACAATGAGCAGTTCTTC. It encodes CASSTSSAYNEQFF.

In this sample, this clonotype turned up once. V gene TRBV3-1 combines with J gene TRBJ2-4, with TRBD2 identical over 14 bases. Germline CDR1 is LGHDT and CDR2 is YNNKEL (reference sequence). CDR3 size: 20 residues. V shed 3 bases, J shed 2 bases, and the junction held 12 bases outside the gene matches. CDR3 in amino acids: CASSQGGLAGGTMPKNIQYF. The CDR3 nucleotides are TGTGCCAGCAGCCAGGGTGGACTAGCGGGAGGAACCATGCCCAAAAACATTCAGTACTTC. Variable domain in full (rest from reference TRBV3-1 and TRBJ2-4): DTAVSQTPKYLVTQMGNDKSIKCEQNLGHDTMYWYKQDSKKFLKIMFSYNNKELIINETVPNRFSPKSPDKAHLNLHINSLELGDSAVYFCASSQGGLAGGTMPKNIQYFGAGTRLSVL.

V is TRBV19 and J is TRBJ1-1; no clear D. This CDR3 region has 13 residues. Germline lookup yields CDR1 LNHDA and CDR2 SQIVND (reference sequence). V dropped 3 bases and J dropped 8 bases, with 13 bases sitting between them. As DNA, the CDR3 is TGTGCCAGTAGTATCTGGCAGGTGGGGGAAGCTTTCTTT. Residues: CASSIWQVGEAFF.